The 7 T cell receptor beta chains in this list originate from one sample, sequenced in a study of T cell repertoires in cytomegalovirus infection. Using its own MiXCR run on the reads, TCRdb lists one record per CDR3 protein. The sample shows 500,000 or so distinct CDR3 sequences, 15% to 20% of them seen only once. Sequencing was carried out using CD8+ T cells from PBMCs. All receptors derive from a human donor in good health (CMV status not recorded). Some clones in this sample may be carry-over from other donors' samples.

In its sample, this clonotype was seen a few times. The chain couples TRBV28 to TRBJ2-1; 8 bases agree with TRBD2. CDR3 length equals 11 residues. With V trimmed by 4 bases and J by 14 bases, 4 bases remained unmatched. Per germline, CDR1 MDHEN and CDR2 SYDVKM. This CDR3 reads CASSYSGTEFF. The DNA of the CDR3 is TGTGCCAGCAGTTATAGCGGGACGGAGTTCTTC. Full variable domain (missing parts from reference TRBV28 and TRBJ2-1): DVKVTQSSRYLVKRTGEKVFLECVQDMDHENMFWYRQDPGLGLRLIYFSYDVKMKEKGDIPEGYSVSREKKERFSLILESASTNQTSMYLCASSYSGTEFFGPGTRLTVL.

Ten or more counts support this clonotype. This chain joins TRBV12-3 or TRBV12-4 and TRBJ1-4; weak D call: TRBD1 (5 bases). The CDR3 covers 17 residues. The V gene lost 5 bases and the J gene lost 8 bases, with 24 bases spanning the gap. The CDR3: CASSPTVPQPEWEKLFF. The CDR3 DNA is TGTGCCAGCAGTCCGACAGTTCCCCAACCCGAGTGGGAAAAACTGTTTTTT.

The V gene is TRBV6-1, the J gene TRBJ2-7; D may be TRBD2 (6 bases). This CDR3 has 15 residues. Germline CDR1 MNHNS, CDR2 SASEGT. Trimming stripped 4 bases from V and 0 bases from J, with 13 bases between. The CDR3 DNA is TGTGCCAGCAGTGCCCCGTCGGAGGGCTCCTACGAGCAGTACTTC. This codes for CASSAPSEGSYEQYF.

In this sample, this clonotype turned up a few times. This chain connects TRBV6-6 to TRBJ2-1, with a tentative D call TRBD1 (8 bases). Germline CDR1 and CDR2: MNHNY and SVGAGI (reference sequence). The V gene lost 5 bases and the J gene lost 7 bases, with 18 bases spanning the gap. The CDR3 has 15 amino acids. CDR3 nucleotide sequence: TGTGCCAGCAGTCCACGACAGGGGACTAAAAATGAGCAGTTCTTC. Its translation: CASSPRQGTKNEQFF.

In the case of this clonotype: This may be a read error: a much more frequent sequence differs by one nucleotide. Without the conserved terminal phenylalanine or tryptophan, this CDR3 likely stems from a read error. The CDR3 nucleotides are TGCGCCAGCAGCCTCACGGGACAGGGAGCCTACGAGCAGTACTTA. The encoded protein is CASSLTGQGAYEQYL. The J gene is TRBJ2-7, the V gene TRBV4-1; 9 nucleotides line up with TRBD1. This CDR3 spans 15 amino acids. From germline, CDR1 is MGHRA and CDR2 YSYEKL. The J segment lost 2 bases and the V segment lost 4 bases, leaving 6 bases of the junction unmatched.

This CDR3 is CASISDSGYTF. The DNA of the CDR3 is TGTGCCAGCATATCGGATTCTGGCTACACCTTC. The V call is TRBV28, the J call TRBJ1-2; D call uncertain. Germline assignment: CDR1 MDHEN and CDR2 SYDVKM. This CDR3 spans 11 amino acids. V lost 7 bases and J lost 7, with 10 bases in between.

This clonotype was counted at least ten times. The J gene is TRBJ2-1, the V gene TRBV11-1, with D possibly TRBD2 on 5 matching bases. Germline loops: CDR1 SGHAT, CDR2 FQDESV (reference sequence). The CDR3 length is 19 residues. Trimming took 5 bases from V and 8 from J, leaving 31 bases between them. Written as DNA, the CDR3 is TGTGCCAGCAGCCCACCGCGGGTTTCATGGGGTGCCCCCTCCCATGAGCAGTTCTTC. Translation gives CASSPPRVSWGAPSHEQFF.